The 3 T cell receptor beta chains below come from one sample, sequenced in a study of OX40 agonist ivuxolimab in advanced cancers. Repertoires were generated with immunoSEQ multiplex PCR, while TCRdb's copy carries only in-frame clones and drops some. Of 23,000 or so clones in the sample, approximately 80% are singletons; the top ten hold approximately 1.5%. This sample comprised CD4+ or CD8+ T cells sorted from blood, obtained in a trial of the OX40 agonist ivuxolimab. These receptors were obtained from an adult with an advanced solid tumor such as melanoma, head and neck, liver or kidney cancer.

V and J are TRBV5-1 and TRBJ2-3; TRBD1 agrees at 7 bases. Germline V gene lookup returns CDR1 SGHRS and CDR2 YFSETQ. CDR3 length: 16 amino acids. The V segment lost 0 bases and the J segment 3 bases; nucleotides outside the gene matches: 7. CDR3: CASSLEGGARTDTQYF. The CDR3, as DNA: TGCGCCAGCAGCTTGGAAGGGGGCGCGAGGACAGATACGCAGTATTTT.

CDR3: CASSLAKTGVRQETQYF. CDR3 in DNA: TGTGCCAGCAGCTTAGCTAAGACAGGGGTCCGCCAAGAGACCCAGTACTTC. This chain connects TRBV7-9 to TRBJ2-5, with 8 bases matching TRBD1. The V segment lost 0 bases and the J segment 1 base; nucleotides outside the gene matches: 7. The CDR3 has 17 residues. From germline, CDR1 is SEHNR and CDR2 FQNEAQ (reference sequence).

The V gene is TRBV5-1, the J gene TRBJ2-1, with TRBD2 matching 9 bases. The ends lost 4 bases at V and 0 bases at J; junction bases unmatched: 2. CDR3 length: 15 amino acids. Germline-derived CDR1 and CDR2 are SGHRS and YFSETQ. The CDR3 DNA sequence: TGCGCCAGCAGCCGTAGCGGGAGCTCCTACAATGAGCAGTTCTTC. It translates to CASSRSGSSYNEQFF.